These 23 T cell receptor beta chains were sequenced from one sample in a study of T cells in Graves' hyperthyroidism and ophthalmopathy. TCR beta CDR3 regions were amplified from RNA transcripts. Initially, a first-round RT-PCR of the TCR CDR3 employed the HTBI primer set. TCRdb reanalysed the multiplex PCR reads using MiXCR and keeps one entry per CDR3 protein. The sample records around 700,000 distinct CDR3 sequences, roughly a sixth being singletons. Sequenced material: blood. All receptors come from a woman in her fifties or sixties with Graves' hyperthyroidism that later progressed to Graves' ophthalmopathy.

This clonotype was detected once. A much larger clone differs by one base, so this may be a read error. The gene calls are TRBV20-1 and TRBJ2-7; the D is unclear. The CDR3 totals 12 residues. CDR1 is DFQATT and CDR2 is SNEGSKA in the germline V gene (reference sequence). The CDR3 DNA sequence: TGCGGTGCTAGTATAGGGACCTACGAGCAGTACTTC. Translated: CGASIGTYEQYF.

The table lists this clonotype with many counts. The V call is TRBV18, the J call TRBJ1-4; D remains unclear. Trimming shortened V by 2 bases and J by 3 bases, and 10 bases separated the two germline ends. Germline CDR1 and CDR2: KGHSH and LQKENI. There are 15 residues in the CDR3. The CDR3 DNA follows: TGTGCCAGCTCACCATGGAATGAGGCTAATGAAAAACTGTTTTTT. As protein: CASSPWNEANEKLFF.

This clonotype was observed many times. The DNA for the CDR3 is TGTGCCAGCAGCTCCCTCCGGAAGCGGGGGCCTTCCTACGAGCAGTACTTC. Its translation: CASSSLRKRGPSYEQYF. The chain uses TRBV11-3 and TRBJ2-7; 8 bases line up with TRBD2. Per germline, CDR1 SGHNT and CDR2 YENEEA. V was clipped by 4 bases and J by 1 base; unmatched bases: 12. The CDR3 sequence is 17 residues long.

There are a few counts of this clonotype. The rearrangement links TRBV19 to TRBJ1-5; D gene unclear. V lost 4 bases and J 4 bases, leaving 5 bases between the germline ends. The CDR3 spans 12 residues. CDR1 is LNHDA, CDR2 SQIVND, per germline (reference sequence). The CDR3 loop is CASSRKNQPQHF. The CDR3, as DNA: TGTGCCAGTAGTAGAAAAAATCAGCCCCAGCATTTT. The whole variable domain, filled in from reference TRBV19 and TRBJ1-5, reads DGGITQSPKYLFRKEGQNVTLSCEQNLNHDAMYWYRQDPGQGLRLIYYSQIVNDFQKGDIAEGYSVSREKKESFPLTVTSAQKNPTAFYLCASSRKNQPQHFGDGTRLSIL.

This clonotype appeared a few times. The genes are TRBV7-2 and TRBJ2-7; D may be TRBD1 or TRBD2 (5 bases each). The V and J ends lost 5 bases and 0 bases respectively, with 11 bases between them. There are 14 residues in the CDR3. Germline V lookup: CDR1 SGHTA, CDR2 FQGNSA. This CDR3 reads CASSGTQSSYEQYF. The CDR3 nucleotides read TGTGCCAGCAGCGGGACGCAAAGCTCCTACGAGCAGTACTTC.

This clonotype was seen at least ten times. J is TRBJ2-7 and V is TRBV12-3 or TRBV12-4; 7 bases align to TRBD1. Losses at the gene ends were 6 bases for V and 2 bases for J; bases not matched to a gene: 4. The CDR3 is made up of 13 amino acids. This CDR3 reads CASRRQGPYEQYF. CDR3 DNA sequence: TGTGCCAGCAGAAGACAGGGCCCCTACGAGCAGTACTTC.

The CDR3 spells CSAPATDIGYNEQFF. The CDR3 DNA reads as TGCAGTGCCCCCGCGACCGACATCGGATACAATGAGCAGTTCTTC. The chain joins TRBV20-1 to TRBJ2-1; D not certain. The V end was cut by 6 bases, the J end by 4 bases, with 19 bases between. Germline assignment: CDR1 DFQATT and CDR2 SNEGSKA (reference sequence). The CDR3 spans 15 residues.

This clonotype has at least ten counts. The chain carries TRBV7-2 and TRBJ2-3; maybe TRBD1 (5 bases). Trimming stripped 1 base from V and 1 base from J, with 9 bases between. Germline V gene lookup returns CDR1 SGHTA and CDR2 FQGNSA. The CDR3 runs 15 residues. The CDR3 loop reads CASSLVGRGTDTQYF. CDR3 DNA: TGTGCCAGCAGCTTAGTTGGCAGGGGCACAGATACGCAGTATTTT.

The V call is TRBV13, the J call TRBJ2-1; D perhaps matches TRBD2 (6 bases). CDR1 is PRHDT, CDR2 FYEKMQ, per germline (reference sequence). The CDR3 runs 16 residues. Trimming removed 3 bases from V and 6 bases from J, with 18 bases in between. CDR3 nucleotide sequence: TGTGCCAGCAGCTTTGTCGGAGGGCAGGGTAGCAATGAGCAGTTCTTC. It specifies CASSFVGGQGSNEQFF.

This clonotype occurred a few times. The CDR3 reads CASSQVPGGVSNQPQHF. The CDR3 DNA reads as TGTGCCAGCAGCCAAGTTCCAGGGGGCGTTAGCAATCAGCCCCAGCATTTT. The chain links TRBV3-1 to TRBJ1-5, with 8 nucleotides matching TRBD1. CDR3 size: 17 residues. V lost 1 base, J lost 0 bases, and 5 bases stayed unmatched. The germline gives CDR1 LGHDT, CDR2 YNNKEL (reference sequence).

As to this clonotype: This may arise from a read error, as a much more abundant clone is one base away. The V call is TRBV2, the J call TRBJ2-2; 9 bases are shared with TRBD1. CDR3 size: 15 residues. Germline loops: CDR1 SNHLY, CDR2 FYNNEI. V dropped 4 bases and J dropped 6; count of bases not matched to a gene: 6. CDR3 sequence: CASSGQGGYAGELFF. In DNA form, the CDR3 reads TGTGCCAGCAGTGGACAGGGGGGCTACGCCGGGGAGCTGTTTTTT.

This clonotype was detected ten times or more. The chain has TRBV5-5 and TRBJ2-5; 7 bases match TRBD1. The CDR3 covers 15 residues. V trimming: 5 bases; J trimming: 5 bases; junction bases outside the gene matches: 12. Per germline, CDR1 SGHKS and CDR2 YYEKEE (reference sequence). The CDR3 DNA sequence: TGTGCCAGCAGGTACCGGGCAGGGGGACGGGAGACCCAGTACTTC. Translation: CASRYRAGGRETQYF.

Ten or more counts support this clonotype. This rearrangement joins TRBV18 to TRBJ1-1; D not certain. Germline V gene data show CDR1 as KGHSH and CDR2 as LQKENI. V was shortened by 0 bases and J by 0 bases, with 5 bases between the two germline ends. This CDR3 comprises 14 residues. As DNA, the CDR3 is TGTGCCAGCTCACCACCGGGTCTGAACACTGAAGCTTTCTTT. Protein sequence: CASSPPGLNTEAFF.

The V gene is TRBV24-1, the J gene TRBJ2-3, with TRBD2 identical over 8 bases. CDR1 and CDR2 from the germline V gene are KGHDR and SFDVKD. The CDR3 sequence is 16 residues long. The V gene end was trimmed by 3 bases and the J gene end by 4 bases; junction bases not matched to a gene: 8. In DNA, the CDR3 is TGTGCCACCAGTGATAGACGGGGGGGCGATCCAGATACGCAGTATTTT. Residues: CATSDRRGGDPDTQYF.

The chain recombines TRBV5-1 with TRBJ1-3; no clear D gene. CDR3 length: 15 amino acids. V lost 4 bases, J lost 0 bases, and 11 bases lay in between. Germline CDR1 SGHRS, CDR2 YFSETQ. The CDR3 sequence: CASSLRASSGNTIYF. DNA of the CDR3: TGCGCCAGCAGCCTTCGGGCCTCCTCTGGAAACACCATATATTTT.

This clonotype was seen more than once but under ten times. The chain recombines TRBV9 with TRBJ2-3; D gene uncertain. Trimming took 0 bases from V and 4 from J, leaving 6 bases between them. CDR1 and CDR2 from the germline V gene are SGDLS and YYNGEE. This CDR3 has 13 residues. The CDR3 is CASSVGPPDTQYF. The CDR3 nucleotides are TGTGCCAGCAGCGTAGGCCCCCCAGATACGCAGTATTTT.

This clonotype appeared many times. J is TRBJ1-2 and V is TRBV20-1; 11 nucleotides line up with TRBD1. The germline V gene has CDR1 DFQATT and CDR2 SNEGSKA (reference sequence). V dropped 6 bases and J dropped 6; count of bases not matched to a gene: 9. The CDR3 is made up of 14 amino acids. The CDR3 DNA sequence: TGCAGTGCCTCCCGCCCGGGACAGGGGGATGGCTACACCTTC. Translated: CSASRPGQGDGYTF.

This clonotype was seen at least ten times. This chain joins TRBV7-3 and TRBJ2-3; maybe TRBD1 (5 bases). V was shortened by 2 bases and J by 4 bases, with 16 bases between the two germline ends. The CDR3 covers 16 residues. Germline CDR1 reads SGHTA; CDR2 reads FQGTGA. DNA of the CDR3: TGTGCCAGCAGCTTACGACAGCTCGGATGGGCAGATACGCAGTATTTT. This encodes CASSLRQLGWADTQYF.

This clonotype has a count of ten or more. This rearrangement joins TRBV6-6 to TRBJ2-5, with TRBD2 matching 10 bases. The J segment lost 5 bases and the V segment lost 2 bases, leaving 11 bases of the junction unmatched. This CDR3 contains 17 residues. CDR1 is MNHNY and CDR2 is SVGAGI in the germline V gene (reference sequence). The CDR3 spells CASSYRTSGGAGETQYF. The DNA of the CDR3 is TGTGCCAGCAGTTACAGGACGAGCGGGGGGGCCGGTGAGACCCAGTACTTC.

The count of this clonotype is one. The CDR3 here is CASSSPGTRTDTQYF. The CDR3 nucleotides are TGTGCCAGCAGCTCCCCCGGGACACGCACAGATACGCAGTATTTT. The gene calls are TRBV5-4 and TRBJ2-3; weak D call: TRBD1 (6 bases). V shed 3 bases and J shed 1 base, with 12 bases lying between them. CDR1 and CDR2 (germline): SGHNT, YYREEE (reference sequence). The CDR3 spans 15 residues.

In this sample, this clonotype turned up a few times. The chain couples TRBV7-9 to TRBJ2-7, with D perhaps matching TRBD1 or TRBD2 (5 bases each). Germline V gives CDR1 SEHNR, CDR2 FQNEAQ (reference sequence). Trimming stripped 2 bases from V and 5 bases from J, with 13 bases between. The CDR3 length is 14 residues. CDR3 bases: TGTGCCAGCAGCTTATCACTAGGGGCCGACGAGCAGTACTTC. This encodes CASSLSLGADEQYF.

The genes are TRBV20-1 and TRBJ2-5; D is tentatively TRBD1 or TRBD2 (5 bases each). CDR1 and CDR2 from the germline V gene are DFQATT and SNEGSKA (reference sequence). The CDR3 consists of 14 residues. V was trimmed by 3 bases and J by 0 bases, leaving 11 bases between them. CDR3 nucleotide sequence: TGCAGTGCTAGTAGACCGGGACACCAAGAGACCCAGTACTTC. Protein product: CSASRPGHQETQYF.

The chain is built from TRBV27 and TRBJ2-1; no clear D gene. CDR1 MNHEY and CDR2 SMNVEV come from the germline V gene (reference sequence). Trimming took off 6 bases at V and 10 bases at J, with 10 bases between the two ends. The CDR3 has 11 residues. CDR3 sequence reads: CASRSLNEQFF. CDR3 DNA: TGTGCCAGCAGAAGTCTAAACGAGCAGTTCTTC.